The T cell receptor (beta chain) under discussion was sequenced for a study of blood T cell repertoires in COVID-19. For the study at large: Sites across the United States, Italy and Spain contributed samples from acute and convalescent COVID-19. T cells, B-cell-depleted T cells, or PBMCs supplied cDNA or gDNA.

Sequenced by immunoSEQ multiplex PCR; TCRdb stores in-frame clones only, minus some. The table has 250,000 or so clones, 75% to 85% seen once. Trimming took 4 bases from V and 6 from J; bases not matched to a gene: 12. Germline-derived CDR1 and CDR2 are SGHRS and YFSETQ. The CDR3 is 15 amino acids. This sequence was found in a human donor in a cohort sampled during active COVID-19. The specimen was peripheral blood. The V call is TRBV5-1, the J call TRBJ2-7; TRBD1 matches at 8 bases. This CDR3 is CASSLRTGSNREQYF. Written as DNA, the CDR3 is TGCGCCAGCAGCCTCAGGACAGGGAGTAATCGCGAGCAGTACTTC.